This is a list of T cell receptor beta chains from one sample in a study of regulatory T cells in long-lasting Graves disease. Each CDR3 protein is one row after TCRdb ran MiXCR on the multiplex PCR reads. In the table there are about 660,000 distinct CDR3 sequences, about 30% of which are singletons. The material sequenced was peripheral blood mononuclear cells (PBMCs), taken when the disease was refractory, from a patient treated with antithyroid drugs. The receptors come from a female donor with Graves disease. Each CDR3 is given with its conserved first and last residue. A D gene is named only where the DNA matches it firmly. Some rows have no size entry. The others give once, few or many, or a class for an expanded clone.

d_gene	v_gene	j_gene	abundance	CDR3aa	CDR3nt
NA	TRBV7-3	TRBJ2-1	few	CASSLGVYEYNEQFF	TGTGCCAGCAGCTTAGGAGTCTACGAATACAATGAGCAGTTCTTC
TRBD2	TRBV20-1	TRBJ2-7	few	CSAIGLAGVEQYF	TGCAGTGCTATCGGGCTAGCGGGAGTCGAGCAGTACTTC
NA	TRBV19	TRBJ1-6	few	CASSMDGFDSPLHF	TGTGCCAGTAGTATGGACGGGTTCGATTCACCCCTCCACTTT
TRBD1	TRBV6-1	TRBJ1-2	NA	CASSEVPEGARVTF	TGTGCCAGCAGTGAAGTCCCCGAGGGGGCTCGCGTCACCTTC
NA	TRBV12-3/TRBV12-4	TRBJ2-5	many	CASRPTSSQETQYF	TGTGCCAGCAGACCCACTAGCTCCCAAGAGACCCAGTACTTC
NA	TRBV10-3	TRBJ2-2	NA	CAIRASSTGELFF	TGTGCCATCAGGGCTAGCAGCACCGGGGAGCTGTTTTTT
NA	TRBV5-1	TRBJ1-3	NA	CASTETPGGAGNTIYF	TGCGCCAGCACCGAGACGCCGGGGGGAGCTGGAAACACCATATATTTT
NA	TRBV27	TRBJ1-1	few	CASSLGRLATEAFF	TGTGCCAGCAGTTTGGGACGGCTTGCCACTGAAGCTTTCTTT
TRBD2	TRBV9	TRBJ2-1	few	CASSVRAGGYNEQFF	TGTGCCAGCAGCGTAAGGGCGGGAGGGTACAATGAGCAGTTCTTC
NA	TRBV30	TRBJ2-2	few	CAWSPSLTFPGELFF	TGTGCCTGGAGTCCTAGCCTGACGTTTCCCGGGGAGCTGTTTTTT
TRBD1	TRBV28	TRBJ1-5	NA	CASSPGGGPSNQPQHF	TGTGCCAGCAGCCCAGGAGGGGGCCCCAGCAATCAGCCCCAGCATTTT
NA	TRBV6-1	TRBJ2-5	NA	CASRPRPEPSRETQYF	TGTGCCAGCAGGCCGCGGCCAGAGCCCTCCAGGGAGACCCAGTACTTC
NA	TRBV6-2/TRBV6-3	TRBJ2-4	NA	CASSFGSLNIQYF	TGTGCCAGCAGCTTCGGGAGTTTAAACATTCAGTACTTC
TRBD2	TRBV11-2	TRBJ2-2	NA	CASSTAGVRAGELFF	TGTGCCAGCAGCACAGCGGGAGTGAGGGCCGGGGAGCTGTTTTTT
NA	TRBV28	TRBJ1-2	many	CASRRTAYGYTF	TGTGCCAGCAGGCGGACTGCCTATGGCTACACCTTC
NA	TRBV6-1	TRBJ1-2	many	CASSLGPDYGYTF	TGTGCCAGCAGCCTGGGACCGGACTATGGCTACACCTTC
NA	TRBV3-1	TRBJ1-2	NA	CASSQVGALFGYTF	TGTGCCAGCAGCCAAGTTGGGGCACTCTTTGGCTACACCTTC
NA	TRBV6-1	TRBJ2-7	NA	CASRQFYEQYF	TGTGCCAGCAGACAGTTCTACGAGCAGTACTTC
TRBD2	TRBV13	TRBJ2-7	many	CASSPSLGSGSPYEQYF	TGTGCCAGCAGCCCGAGCCTGGGTAGCGGGAGTCCCTACGAGCAGTACTTC
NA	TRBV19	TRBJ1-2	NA	CASSRSQGGGYTF	TGTGCCAGTAGTCGCAGTCAGGGAGGTGGCTACACCTTC